This T cell receptor beta chain was found in a study of CD8 T cells in ankylosing spondylitis. Study-level results: Characteristic, it appeared, of ankylosing spondylitis blood was a TCR beta motif of several highly homologous variants.

Libraries of TCR beta came from quantitative 5'-RACE with molecular barcodes. MiXCR was run by TCRdb on the 5' RACE reads, yielding one entry per CDR3 protein. Among fewer than 500,000 distinct CDR3 sequences listed, about 22% were seen once. In the case of this clonotype: Its target is not known.

Sequenced: blood, either unsorted or a sorted T cell fraction (not recorded which). This clonotype was sampled from a male donor with ankylosing spondylitis.

CDR3 coding DNA: TGCAGTGCTAGAGTAGTAGCGGGAGGCCTCAATGAGCAGTTCTTC. Protein: CSARVVAGGLNEQFF. The rearrangement links TRBV20-1 to TRBJ2-1; 10 bases map to TRBD2. CDR3 size: 15 residues. Germline V gene sequence: CDR1 DFQATT, CDR2 SNEGSKA (reference sequence). J gave up 6 bases and V 1 base, and 6 bases lay outside the gene matches.